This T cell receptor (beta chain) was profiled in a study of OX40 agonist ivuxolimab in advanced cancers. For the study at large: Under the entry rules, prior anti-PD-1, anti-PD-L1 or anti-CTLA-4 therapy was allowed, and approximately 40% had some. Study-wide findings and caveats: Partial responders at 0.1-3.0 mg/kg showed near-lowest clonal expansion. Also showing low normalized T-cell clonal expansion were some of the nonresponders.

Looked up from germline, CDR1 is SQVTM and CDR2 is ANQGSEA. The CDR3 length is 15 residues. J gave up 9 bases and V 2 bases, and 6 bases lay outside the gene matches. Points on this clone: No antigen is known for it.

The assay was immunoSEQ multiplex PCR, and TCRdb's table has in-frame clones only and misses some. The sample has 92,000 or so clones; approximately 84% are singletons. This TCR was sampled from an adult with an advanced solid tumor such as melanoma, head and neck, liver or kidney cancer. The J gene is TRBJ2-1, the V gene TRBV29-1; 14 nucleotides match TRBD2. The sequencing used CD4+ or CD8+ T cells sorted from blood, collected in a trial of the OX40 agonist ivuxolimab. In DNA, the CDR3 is TGCAGCGTTGAAAGACCGACTAGCGGGAGGGGTGAGCAGTTCTTC. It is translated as CSVERPTSGRGEQFF.